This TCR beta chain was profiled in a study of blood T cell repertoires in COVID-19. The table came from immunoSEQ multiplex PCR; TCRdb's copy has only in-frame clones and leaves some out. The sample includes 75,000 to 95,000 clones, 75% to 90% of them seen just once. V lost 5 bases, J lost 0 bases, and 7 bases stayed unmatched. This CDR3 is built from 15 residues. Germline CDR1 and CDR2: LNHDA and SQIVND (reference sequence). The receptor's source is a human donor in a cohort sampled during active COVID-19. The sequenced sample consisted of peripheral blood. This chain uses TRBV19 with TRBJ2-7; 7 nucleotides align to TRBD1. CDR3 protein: CASSVTSGGSYEQYF. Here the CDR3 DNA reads TGTGCCAGTAGTGTAACCTCAGGGGGCTCCTACGAGCAGTACTTC. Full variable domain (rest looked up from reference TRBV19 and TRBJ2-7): DGGITQSPKYLFRKEGQNVTLSCEQNLNHDAMYWYRQDPGQGLRLIYYSQIVNDFQKGDIAEGYSVSREKKESFPLTVTSAQKNPTAFYLCASSVTSGGSYEQYFGPGTRLTVT.